This TCR beta chain was sequenced during a study of cytomegalovirus exposure and HLA in healthy donors. Study context: HLA-typed donors were the source of approximately 86 million unique TCRs held in an early data release. Overall study findings and caveats: Accurate prediction of most subjects' HLA-A and HLA-B alleles from TCR beta sequences was reported. In an earlier analysis, in approximately 630 donors, most V segments appeared productive either ~87% or ~30% of the time. The authors assumed roughly uniform sequencing depth across donors for presence/absence analyses.

The study ran its PCR with 60 Vbeta and 13 Jbeta primers. The repertoire was sequenced with immunoSEQ multiplex PCR; TCRdb's copy has only in-frame clones and lacks some. The sample yields 170,000 or so clones, roughly 86% seen once. As to this clone: The target antigen is unknown. Lacking the conserved final phenylalanine or tryptophan, this CDR3 likely reflects a read error.

Germline values: CDR1 SGHAT, CDR2 FQNNGV. CDR3 size: 15 residues. Unmatched junction bases numbered 3, after V lost 0 bases and J lost 2 bases. The gene calls are TRBV11-2 and TRBJ2-7; 8 bases map to TRBD2. Input material: PBMCs. This receptor was identified in a girl between 5 and 17 years old in good health and CMV-seropositive. CDR3 DNA sequence: TGTGCCAGCAGCTTAGAAGCGGGGGTTACCTACGAGCAGTACCTC. Translated, it gives CASSLEAGVTYEQYL.